This T cell receptor beta chain was sequenced during a study of vaccination and CD4 T cells after COVID-19. Study-level information: Spike peptides, overlapping and drawn from SARS-CoV-2, HCoV-NL63, HCoV-OC43 and HCoV-229E, were used to stimulate cells.

Trimming shortened V by 11 bases and J by 5 bases, and 15 bases separated the two germline ends. Germline CDR1 and CDR2: MNHNS and SASEGT. CDR3 length: 13 residues. The treatment here: approximately nine-day PBMC culture with coronavirus spike peptide pools or control peptides (ViraFEST assay). Collection of the unexposed donor's CD4+ T cells took place before the COVID-19 pandemic (2011-2018). Overall study findings and caveats: 304 of 307 vaccine-specific clones from convalescent patients were spike mono-reactive. Median numbers of SARS-CoV-2-reactive clonotypes increased from approximately 21 to 38 (not a significant change).

At the Johns Hopkins FTIC core, DNA taken from cultured CD4+ T cells was sequenced by way of the Oncomine TCR Beta short-read assay. TCRdb reanalysed the PCR reads using MiXCR and keeps one entry per CDR3 protein. The sample lists 4,500 to 6,500 distinct CDR3 sequences; approximately 36% were seen once. This clonotype turned up a few times. Its specificity is not known. The clonotype was recovered from a human donor in good health. Specimen: CD4+ T cells from blood, cultured in vitro. The gene calls are TRBV6-1 and TRBJ2-2, with a tentative D call TRBD1 (5 bases). The CDR3 coding sequence is TGTGCCGCCGAAAGGCCAGGGACCGGGGAGCTGTTTTTT. This sequence encodes CAAERPGTGELFF.